The 19 T cell receptor beta chains presented below share a single source sample, sequenced in a study of T-cell reconstitution after alpha-beta-depleted transplantation in children. Preparing the TCRbeta library involved the use of unique molecular identifiers. MiXCR, applied by TCRdb to the PCR reads, yields one record per CDR3 protein. The table includes approximately 240,000 distinct CDR3 sequences, 11% detected once. The material was PBMCs, obtained before TCRalphabeta/CD19-depleted stem cell transplant. The receptors here all came from a child under three years old with acute myeloid leukemia, due to receive a stem cell transplant.

There are many counts of this clonotype. A read error may produce the germline difference seen at one junction end. V and J are TRBV20-1 and TRBJ2-1, with a possible D match to TRBD1 (6 bases). The CDR3 is 13 amino acids. Germline CDR1 and CDR2: DFQATT and SNEGSKA (reference sequence). CDR3 sequence (DNA): TGCAGTGTTAGAGGGGGACCCTACAATGAGCAGTTCTTC. Its protein product is CSVRGGPYNEQFF.

The sample holds many counts of this clonotype. The chain has TRBV5-1 and TRBJ2-1, with TRBD2 identical over 7 bases. J lost 1 base, V lost 0 bases, and 1 base had no gene match. Germline values: CDR1 SGHRS, CDR2 YFSETQ. CDR3 length equals 15 residues. The CDR3 DNA reads TGCGCCAGCAGCTTGGAAGCGGGATCCTACAATGAGCAGTTCTTC. This encodes CASSLEAGSYNEQFF. The full variable domain, rest sourced from reference TRBV5-1 and TRBJ2-1, is KAGVTQTPRYLIKTRGQQVTLSCSPISGHRSVSWYQQTPGQGLQFLFEYFSETQRNKGNFPGRFSGRQFSNSRSEMNVSTLELGDSALYLCASSLEAGSYNEQFFGPGTRLTVL.

In its sample, this clonotype was seen many times. The chain has TRBV12-3 or TRBV12-4 and TRBJ2-7; perhaps TRBD1 as D (5 bases). This CDR3 has 12 amino acids. Trimming stripped 3 bases from V and 6 bases from J, with 9 bases between. The CDR3 sequence is CASSFGAFEQYF. The CDR3 nucleotides read TGTGCCAGCAGTTTTGGGGCTTTCGAGCAGTACTTC.

This clonotype was seen many times. The chain joins TRBV6-1 to TRBJ2-5, with 7 bases that match TRBD1. This CDR3 spans 14 amino acids. From germline, CDR1 is MNHNS and CDR2 SASEGT. With 6 bases clipped from V and 4 bases from J, the junction kept 8 bases outside the gene matches. The CDR3 DNA reads as TGTGCCAGCAGGGATCCGACAGGGAGAGAGACCCAGTACTTC. Amino acids: CASRDPTGRETQYF.

This clonotype was picked up many times. The chain joins TRBV6-1 to TRBJ2-7; TRBD1 or TRBD2 may be the D gene (5 bases each). Germline loops: CDR1 MNHNS, CDR2 SASEGT. The CDR3 sequence is 15 residues long. V lost 6 bases to trimming and J lost 2 bases, with 17 bases between them. Here the CDR3 DNA reads TGTGCCAGCAGGAAACCGGGGCGTGGAGCCTACGAGCAGTACTTC. As protein: CASRKPGRGAYEQYF.

This clonotype was detected many times. This rearrangement joins TRBV5-1 to TRBJ2-7; no firm D call. Germline loops: CDR1 SGHRS, CDR2 YFSETQ. Trimming took 0 bases from V and 5 from J, leaving 12 bases between them. The CDR3 is made up of 14 amino acids. The CDR3 reads CASSLDVGSNEQYF. CDR3 in DNA: TGCGCCAGCAGCTTGGATGTGGGATCAAACGAGCAGTACTTC.

The table lists this clonotype with many counts. The V call is TRBV29-1, the J call TRBJ1-1, with no clear D. V dropped 6 bases and J dropped 5 bases, with 10 bases sitting between them. The CDR3 covers 11 residues. CDR1 is SQVTM and CDR2 is ANQGSEA in the germline V gene. In DNA, the CDR3 is TGCAGCGTCACGTGGGCTACTGAAGCTTTCTTT. Protein: CSVTWATEAFF.

This clonotype was seen more than once but under ten times. This chain links TRBV27 with TRBJ1-4; TRBD1 might be the D (5 bases). This CDR3 comprises 15 residues. V was clipped by 5 bases and J by 0 bases, with 10 bases between them. The germline gives CDR1 MNHEY, CDR2 SMNVEV (reference sequence). In DNA form, the CDR3 reads TGTGCCAGCAGTCCGACAGTCGCAACTAATGAAAAACTGTTTTTT. Protein: CASSPTVATNEKLFF.

With regard to this clonotype: A clone one base away is much larger, so this may be a read error. The rearrangement joins TRBV30 to TRBJ1-5, with 7 positions matching TRBD1. This CDR3 spans 13 amino acids. The germline CDR1 and CDR2 sequences are GTSNPN and SVGIG (reference sequence). Trimming cost V 4 bases and J 4 bases; bases outside gene matches: 4. CDR3 in DNA: TGTGCCTGGAATGTGGACAGGAATCAGCCCCAGCATTTT. Its protein product is CAWNVDRNQPQHF.

This clonotype was counted ten times or more. The chain is built from TRBV12-3 or TRBV12-4 and TRBJ2-5; no reliable D call. This CDR3 region has 12 residues. V was pared by 2 bases and J by 3 bases, with 4 bases between. CDR3 loop: CASSLWEETQYF. For the CDR3, the DNA is TGTGCCAGCAGTTTATGGGAAGAGACCCAGTACTTC.

The sample holds many counts of this clonotype. This rearrangement joins TRBV18 to TRBJ1-4; 8 nucleotides line up with TRBD1. V lost 1 base and J lost 7; bases outside the gene matches: 8. This CDR3 spans 16 amino acids. The germline V gene has CDR1 KGHSH and CDR2 LQKENI. CDR3 loop: CASSPRGSQGGEKLFF. The CDR3 DNA follows: TGTGCCAGCTCACCACGAGGTTCACAGGGGGGTGAAAAACTGTTTTTT.

This clonotype came up many times. V usage is TRBV7-4 and J usage is TRBJ2-3, with 7 nucleotides matching TRBD2. Germline CDR1 SGHVT, CDR2 SQSDAQ. Trimming cost V 5 bases and J 4 bases; bases outside gene matches: 9. The length of the CDR3 is 15 residues. The CDR3 is CASSTSGRGADTQYF. The CDR3 region has the DNA TGTGCCAGCAGCACCTCAGGGAGGGGCGCAGATACGCAGTATTTT.

Only a few counts were recorded for this clonotype. The chain joins TRBV7-2 to TRBJ1-4; a weak D match, TRBD1 (6 bases). Germline values: CDR1 SGHTA, CDR2 FQGNSA. The CDR3 is 16 residues long. V was pared by 3 bases and J by 8 bases, with 19 bases between. The CDR3 region has the DNA TGTGCCAGCAGCTTTGACCGTACAAGGGGGTTGGAAAAACTGTTTTTT. Amino acids: CASSFDRTRGLEKLFF.

This clonotype occurred a few times. The J gene is TRBJ2-2, the V gene TRBV28; 9 bases agree with TRBD2. Unmatched junction bases numbered 7, after V lost 3 bases and J lost 5 bases. This CDR3 comprises 16 residues. Germline V gives CDR1 MDHEN, CDR2 SYDVKM. The CDR3 is CASSLGGRAGTGELFF. DNA of the CDR3: TGTGCCAGCAGTTTGGGCGGGAGGGCCGGGACCGGGGAGCTGTTTTTT.

There are many counts of this clonotype. This rearrangement joins TRBV20-1 to TRBJ1-3; D is unclear. The V and J ends lost 0 bases and 0 bases respectively, with 6 bases between them. The length of the CDR3 is 14 residues. Per germline, CDR1 DFQATT and CDR2 SNEGSKA (reference sequence). The CDR3, as DNA: TGCAGTGCTAGAGATAACCTCTCTGGAAACACCATATATTTT. Its protein product is CSARDNLSGNTIYF.

This clonotype was seen repeatedly, ten times or more. The J gene is TRBJ1-2, the V gene TRBV27; D is possibly TRBD1 (5 bases). Trimming left V 8 bases short and J 7 bases short, with 11 bases between. The CDR3 is 11 residues long. Germline CDR1 and CDR2: MNHEY and SMNVEV (reference sequence). The CDR3 DNA is TGTGCCAGCGGCCCAGGGCGTGGCTACACCTTC. It translates to CASGPGRGYTF.

The sample holds many counts of this clonotype. This chain uses TRBV18 with TRBJ1-1; D not resolved. The germline gives CDR1 KGHSH, CDR2 LQKENI. The CDR3 is 15 residues long. Deletions cut 1 base from V and 0 bases from J, with 9 bases between. CDR3 sequence reads: CASSPQWQMNTEAFF. CDR3 coding DNA: TGTGCCAGCTCACCACAATGGCAGATGAACACTGAAGCTTTCTTT.

This clonotype came up many times. The chain has TRBV7-9 and TRBJ2-5, with TRBD2 matching 9 bases. Germline-derived CDR1 and CDR2 are SEHNR and FQNEAQ (reference sequence). V dropped 3 bases and J dropped 5; count of bases not matched to a gene: 10. This CDR3 has 16 residues. DNA of the CDR3: TGTGCCAGCAGCTTTCCGACTAGCGGCACATGGGAGACCCAGTACTTC. It specifies CASSFPTSGTWETQYF.

This clonotype was observed at least ten times. The chain uses TRBV2 and TRBJ2-4, with D possibly TRBD1 on 5 matching bases. V was pared by 0 bases and J by 0 bases, with 6 bases between. Germline V lookup: CDR1 SNHLY, CDR2 FYNNEI. The length of the CDR3 is 15 residues. This CDR3 is CASSEAQGAKNIQYF. The CDR3 coding sequence is TGTGCCAGCAGTGAAGCGCAGGGAGCCAAAAACATTCAGTACTTC.